These 32 T cell receptor beta chains were sequenced from one sample in a study of spatial heterogeneity in lung cancer. Regarding the study as a whole: In tumors, expanded intratumoral alpha and beta TCR counts tracked mutation counts.

No antigen is known for these receptors. This sample's time point: sample taken at primary tumor resection. From the 5' RACE reads, TCRdb called clonotypes with MiXCR, one entry per CDR3 protein. The table has over 15,000 distinct CDR3 sequences, approximately 10% seen once. Source: lung tumor tissue, taken at surgery. These receptors originate from a female donor with early-stage non-small cell lung cancer.

This clonotype was seen at least ten times. A library prepared for alpha chains yielded this beta chain as an off-target read; its size is of little meaning. The V call is TRBV2, the J call TRBJ1-3, with D possibly matching TRBD1 (5 bases). The CDR3 consists of 13 residues. The V end lost 8 bases, the J end lost 0 bases, and 8 bases lay between the germline ends. Germline V gene lookup returns CDR1 SNHLY and CDR2 FYNNEI. Here the CDR3 DNA reads TGTGCCAGCGAGGACATCTCTGGAAACACCATATATTTT. Amino acids: CASEDISGNTIYF.

Turning to this clonotype: This beta chain is an unintended read in a library built for alpha chains; its size means little. The rearrangement uses TRBV20-1 and TRBJ2-5, with 7 bases that match TRBD1. This CDR3 has 14 residues. The V gene's germline CDR1 is DFQATT and CDR2 SNEGSKA (reference sequence). The J segment lost 5 bases and the V segment lost 4 bases, leaving 10 bases of the junction unmatched. Written as DNA, the CDR3 is TGCAGTGCTAACAGAGGGGGCGCAGGGGAGACCCAGTACTTC. Its translation: CSANRGGAGETQYF.

On this clonotype: A much larger clone lies a single base off, so this may be a read error. A library prepared for alpha chains yielded this beta chain as an off-target read; its size is of little meaning. The V call is TRBV5-5, the J call TRBJ2-3; no clear D gene. V lost 4 bases and J 0 bases, leaving 12 bases between the germline ends. Germline V lookup: CDR1 SGHKS, CDR2 YYEKEE (reference sequence). The CDR3 length is 15 residues. The CDR3: CASSQTLTSTDTQYF. The CDR3 DNA sequence: TGTGCCAGCAGCCAAACACTGACTAGCACAGATACGCAGTATTTT.

This clonotype was counted many times. This beta chain represents an off-target read in a library built for alpha chains; its size is of limited meaning. The chain carries TRBV29-1 and TRBJ1-1, with a tentative D call TRBD1 (6 bases). V lost 6 bases and J lost 3, with 14 bases in between. The CDR3 extends over 13 amino acids. The germline CDR1 and CDR2 sequences are SQVTM and ANQGSEA. In DNA form, the CDR3 reads TGCAGCGTCGAGGACAGTCATGACACTGAAGCTTTCTTT. As protein: CSVEDSHDTEAFF.

A remark on this clonotype: The library was built for alpha chains, so this beta chain is an off-target read and its size means little. The chain links TRBV6-5 to TRBJ2-7; tentatively, D is TRBD2 (6 bases). Germline V lookup: CDR1 MNHEY, CDR2 SVGAGI. Trimming stripped 5 bases from V and 5 bases from J, with 13 bases between. The CDR3 loop spans 13 amino acids. DNA for the CDR3: TGTGCCAGCAGTCCTCTCGGGGGTAACGAGCAGTACTTC. Protein sequence: CASSPLGGNEQYF.

The sample holds a few counts of this clonotype. This beta chain turned up in a library designed for alpha chains; as an off-target read, its abundance says little. The chain links TRBV20-1 to TRBJ2-7, with D maybe TRBD2 (6 bases). Per germline, CDR1 DFQATT and CDR2 SNEGSKA (reference sequence). V dropped 3 bases and J dropped 3 bases, with 9 bases sitting between them. The CDR3 totals 12 residues. CDR3 bases: TGCAGTGCTAGCACTAGCAACTACGAGCAGTACTTC. This translates into CSASTSNYEQYF.

This clonotype was recorded a few times. This beta chain lies outside the target of a library built for alpha chains; its clone size means little. The gene calls are TRBV3-1 and TRBJ2-5, with a possible D match to TRBD2 (5 bases). The V gene's germline CDR1 is LGHDT and CDR2 YNNKEL (reference sequence). V lost 6 bases to trimming and J lost 7 bases, with 15 bases between them. CDR3 length: 13 amino acids. CDR3 DNA: TGTGCCAGCAGTCCTTACACCGGAGGGACCCAGTACTTC. Its translation: CASSPYTGGTQYF.

Turning to this clonotype: This beta chain is off target for a library built for alpha chains, so its abundance means little. The chain uses TRBV30 and TRBJ2-7; D unresolved. Trimming left V 0 bases short and J 7 bases short, with 10 bases between. This CDR3 region has 12 residues. Germline V lookup: CDR1 GTSNPN, CDR2 SVGIG (reference sequence). The CDR3 DNA follows: TGTGCCTGGAGTGTCACTTCCTCGGAGCAGTACTTC. Translated, it gives CAWSVTSSEQYF.

In its sample, this clonotype was seen many times. A library prepared for alpha chains yielded this beta chain as an off-target read; its size is of little meaning. The V and J genes are TRBV6-5 and TRBJ1-1; no reliable D call. The V end was cut by 4 bases, the J end by 0 bases, with 9 bases between. This CDR3 comprises 14 residues. Germline V gene lookup returns CDR1 MNHEY and CDR2 SVGAGI. The CDR3 is CASSLGNMNTEAFF. For the CDR3, the DNA is TGTGCCAGCAGTTTAGGGAATATGAACACTGAAGCTTTCTTT.

Comment on this clonotype: This beta chain is a stray sequence in a library constructed for alpha chains; its clone size is not meaningful. V is TRBV28 and J is TRBJ1-5, with TRBD1 as a possible D gene (6 bases). The CDR3 loop spans 12 amino acids. Germline V gene data show CDR1 as MDHEN and CDR2 as SYDVKM. Trimming pared 4 bases from V and 7 bases from J, leaving 8 bases between. CDR3 region: CASSWGRQPQHF. CDR3 sequence (DNA): TGTGCCAGCAGTTGGGGGCGACAGCCCCAGCATTTT. Full variable domain (remainder filled in from reference TRBV28 and TRBJ1-5): DVKVTQSSRYLVKRTGEKVFLECVQDMDHENMFWYRQDPGLGLRLIYFSYDVKMKEKGDIPEGYSVSREKKERFSLILESASTNQTSMYLCASSWGRQPQHFGDGTRLSIL.

This clonotype has at least ten counts. A library prepared for alpha chains yielded this beta chain as an off-target read; its size is of little meaning. The chain employs TRBV7-2 and TRBJ2-1, with 10 bases lining up with TRBD2. Germline CDR1 SGHTA, CDR2 FQGNSA. V was pared by 5 bases and J by 2 bases, with 3 bases of the junction left unmatched. The CDR3 length is 15 residues. The CDR3 loop is CASSPSGGPYNEQFF. The CDR3 DNA is TGTGCCAGCAGCCCTAGCGGGGGTCCCTACAATGAGCAGTTCTTC.

Worth noting for this clonotype: Found in a library prepared for alpha chains, this beta chain is an off-target read, and its abundance has little meaning. V is TRBV19 and J is TRBJ1-6; D ambiguous. Germline CDR1 LNHDA, CDR2 SQIVND (reference sequence). The CDR3 extends over 13 amino acids. The V end lost 8 bases, the J end lost 6 bases, and 11 bases lay between the germline ends. CDR3 in amino acids: CASSKEANSPLHF. The CDR3 DNA reads as TGTGCCAGTTCGAAAGAGGCTAATTCACCCCTCCACTTT.

This clonotype has a handful of counts. A library prepared for alpha chains yielded this beta chain as an off-target read; its size is of little meaning. V is TRBV5-4 and J is TRBJ2-3, with D unclear. V lost 4 bases and J 2 bases, leaving 11 bases between the germline ends. This CDR3 spans 14 amino acids. Germline CDR1 is SGHNT and CDR2 is YYREEE (reference sequence). The CDR3: CASSPGADTDTQYF. For the CDR3, the DNA is TGTGCCAGCAGCCCCGGTGCAGACACAGATACGCAGTATTTT.

This clonotype has at least ten counts. This beta chain was picked up by a library intended for alpha chains and is off target, so its count carries little meaning. The V call is TRBV7-9, the J call TRBJ2-1; D unclear. The CDR3 has 12 amino acids. With 5 bases removed from V and 5 bases from J, the gap between germline ends came to 7 bases. CDR1 is SEHNR, CDR2 FQNEAQ, per germline (reference sequence). The CDR3 here is CASSLYNNEQFF. The CDR3 bases are TGTGCCAGCAGCCTCTACAACAATGAGCAGTTCTTC.

As for this clonotype: The library was designed around alpha chains, so this beta chain is a stray read whose abundance carries little weight. The chain links TRBV5-5 to TRBJ2-7; TRBD1 is a possible D gene (6 bases). Germline CDR1 is SGHKS and CDR2 is YYEKEE (reference sequence). This CDR3 spans 15 amino acids. Trimming cost V 0 bases and J 1 base, with 11 bases left between them. In DNA, the CDR3 is TGTGCCAGCAGCTTGGCGGGGCAGGGGTCCTACGAGCAGTACTTC. Its translation: CASSLAGQGSYEQYF.

This clonotype was detected many times. The library was built for alpha chains, so this beta chain is an off-target read and its size means little. This CDR3 reads CASSQETSGVGGELFF. CDR3 nucleotide sequence: TGTGCCAGCAGCCAAGAAACTAGCGGGGTGGGCGGGGAGCTGTTTTTT. This chain links TRBV4-2 with TRBJ2-2; 10 nucleotides line up with TRBD2. Germline V gene data show CDR1 as LGHNA and CDR2 as YNFKEQ. The CDR3 extends over 16 amino acids. Trimming took 0 bases from V and 7 from J; bases not matched to a gene: 5.

This clonotype was seen many times. The library was designed around alpha chains, so this beta chain is a stray read whose abundance carries little weight. The chain carries TRBV29-1 and TRBJ2-5; perhaps D is TRBD1 or TRBD2 (6 bases each). Germline V gives CDR1 SQVTM, CDR2 ANQGSEA. V was clipped by 8 bases and J by 1 base, with 14 bases between them. The CDR3 has 13 amino acids. CDR3 protein: CSSLGGGQETQYF. The CDR3 nucleotides are TGCAGCTCCCTCGGGGGCGGCCAAGAGACCCAGTACTTC.

This clonotype was detected a few times. Because this beta chain is a stray read in a library intended to capture alpha chains, its abundance should not be given much weight. The CDR3 DNA sequence: TGTGCCAGCAGCGTAGGGGGGGCCAGGGCAGATACGCAGTATTTT. It yields the protein CASSVGGARADTQYF. The V gene is TRBV9, the J gene TRBJ2-3, with D perhaps given as TRBD1 or TRBD2 (6 bases each). The CDR3 has 15 residues. Trimming stripped 0 bases from V and 4 bases from J, with 12 bases between. Per germline, CDR1 SGDLS and CDR2 YYNGEE.

A word on this clonotype: This beta chain is a stray sequence in a library constructed for alpha chains; its clone size is not meaningful. The chain recombines TRBV18 with TRBJ2-7, with D perhaps matching TRBD1 (6 bases). Germline-derived CDR1 and CDR2 are KGHSH and LQKENI. Trimming pared 1 base from V and 6 bases from J, leaving 13 bases between. The CDR3 extends over 14 amino acids. The CDR3 DNA reads as TGTGCCAGCTCACCACGTCACAGGGAAGGCGAGCAGTACTTC. Its protein is CASSPRHREGEQYF.

This clonotype appeared many times. This beta chain appears as a stray read in a library generated for alpha chains; its size is not informative. V and J are TRBV11-2 and TRBJ2-3; no firm D call. Per the germline V gene, CDR1 is SGHAT and CDR2 is FQNNGV. V was clipped by 0 bases and J by 9 bases, with 10 bases between them. The CDR3 consists of 13 residues. Here the CDR3 reads CASSLEIIGTQYF. The CDR3 bases are TGTGCCAGCAGCTTAGAAATTATAGGCACGCAGTATTTT.

This clonotype was picked up many times. Since it is a stray read in a library aimed at alpha chains, this beta chain has a size that is not meaningful. J is TRBJ2-7 and V is TRBV28, with D possibly being TRBD2 (5 bases). The CDR3 length is 12 residues. V shed 3 bases and J shed 5 bases, with 8 bases lying between them. Germline-derived CDR1 and CDR2 are MDHEN and SYDVKM. The CDR3 here is CASSFGEDEQYF. In DNA, the CDR3 is TGTGCCAGCAGTTTCGGGGAAGACGAGCAGTACTTC.

This clonotype was observed a handful of times. Within a library made for alpha chains, this beta chain is off target, and its count is uninformative. This sequence joins TRBV13 and TRBJ2-3; possible D gene TRBD1, 5 bases. V was shortened by 5 bases and J by 3 bases, with 18 bases between the two germline ends. Germline CDR1 PRHDT, CDR2 FYEKMQ (reference sequence). The CDR3 loop spans 16 amino acids. For the CDR3, the DNA is TGTGCCAGCAGCCCCTCTCAGGGAATGGTTACAGATACGCAGTATTTT. This gives the protein CASSPSQGMVTDTQYF.

In regard to this clonotype: One junction end does not reproduce the germline sequence, and a read error may be involved. With the library built for alpha chains, this beta chain is off target and its frequency is not meaningful. CDR3 DNA sequence: TGTGTCAGCAGTGACGGCGGCCGTCAAGAGACCCAGTACTTC. The encoded protein is CVSSDGGRQETQYF. The rearrangement uses TRBV6-4 and TRBJ2-5; D not resolved. Per germline, CDR1 MRHNA and CDR2 SNTAGT. This CDR3 is 14 amino acids long.

This clonotype has only a few counts. The library was designed around alpha chains, so this beta chain is a stray read whose abundance carries little weight. This chain connects TRBV12-3 or TRBV12-4 to TRBJ2-1; D may be TRBD2 (5 bases). This CDR3 region has 14 residues. V was clipped by 4 bases and J by 6 bases, with 13 bases between them. Here the CDR3 reads CASSSNLRGNEQFF. The CDR3 region has the DNA TGTGCCAGCAGTTCTAACCTACGGGGCAATGAGCAGTTCTTC.

With regard to this clonotype: As an off-target read in a library built for alpha chains, this beta chain has a frequency of little significance. V gene TRBV10-3 combines with J gene TRBJ1-5, with D uncertain. Germline CDR1 is ENHRY and CDR2 is SYGVKD. CDR3 length: 15 amino acids. V shed 4 bases and J shed 3 bases, with 13 bases lying between them. CDR3 region: CAISAGSQPNQPQHF. The CDR3 DNA reads TGTGCCATCAGTGCCGGGTCGCAGCCCAATCAGCCCCAGCATTTT.

This clonotype has just a few counts. With the library built for alpha chains, this beta chain is off target and its frequency is not meaningful. The V gene is TRBV11-1, the J gene TRBJ2-4; a possible D gene is TRBD1 (6 bases). Trimming removed 5 bases from V and 0 bases from J, with 14 bases in between. Looked up from germline, CDR1 is SGHAT and CDR2 is FQDESV (reference sequence). The CDR3 loop spans 16 amino acids. The CDR3 sequence: CASSASAGVAKNIQYF. In DNA, the CDR3 is TGTGCCAGCAGCGCAAGCGCAGGGGTAGCCAAAAACATTCAGTACTTC.

This clonotype showed up many times. Because this beta chain is a stray read in a library intended to capture alpha chains, its abundance should not be given much weight. This chain uses TRBV28 with TRBJ2-7, with a possible D match to TRBD1 (5 bases). The CDR3 sequence is 14 residues long. Germline V gives CDR1 MDHEN, CDR2 SYDVKM. V was trimmed by 5 bases and J by 2 bases, leaving 13 bases between them. DNA of the CDR3: TGTGCCAGCAGTCCTAAGACGGACACCTACGAGCAGTACTTC. This sequence encodes CASSPKTDTYEQYF.

In its sample, this clonotype ranks as medium-sized. Being off target in a library aimed at alpha chains, this beta chain has a size of little meaning. The chain joins TRBV12-3 or TRBV12-4 to TRBJ1-2, with a tentative D call TRBD1 (6 bases). Trimming pared 6 bases from V and 8 bases from J, leaving 16 bases between. This CDR3 is 13 amino acids long. CDR3 nucleotide sequence: TGTGCCAGCAGATTCCCCGACAGGATGGGCTACACCTTC. The encoded protein is CASRFPDRMGYTF.

On this clonotype itself: This beta chain came through as a stray read in a library set up for alpha chains, and its size says little. The CDR3 DNA reads TGTGCCAGTCGAGGCTCCGCGAACACCGGGGAGCTGTTTTTT. Its protein product is CASRGSANTGELFF. The J gene is TRBJ2-2, the V gene TRBV19; D remains ambiguous. The CDR3 has 14 residues. Trimming shortened V by 8 bases and J by 0 bases, and 10 bases separated the two germline ends. Germline CDR1 and CDR2: LNHDA and SQIVND (reference sequence). The complete variable domain, with remaining parts taken from reference TRBV19 and TRBJ2-2, reads DGGITQSPKYLFRKEGQNVTLSCEQNLNHDAMYWYRQDPGQGLRLIYYSQIVNDFQKGDIAEGYSVSREKKESFPLTVTSAQKNPTAFYLCASRGSANTGELFFGEGSRLTVL.

A remark on this clonotype: This beta chain is a stray read from a library made for alpha chains; its abundance is not meaningful. The chain joins TRBV19 to TRBJ2-1; tentatively, D is TRBD2 (6 bases). Germline assignment: CDR1 LNHDA and CDR2 SQIVND (reference sequence). The CDR3 extends over 15 amino acids. V shed 0 bases and J shed 1 base, with 7 bases lying between them. This chain's CDR3 is CASSIEGGSYNEQFF. CDR3 bases: TGTGCCAGTAGTATAGAGGGGGGATCCTACAATGAGCAGTTCTTC.

This clonotype was seen at least ten times. Because this beta chain is a stray read in a library intended to capture alpha chains, its abundance should not be given much weight. The chain is built from TRBV4-3 and TRBJ2-7; 8 nucleotides match TRBD1. CDR3 length equals 15 residues. Germline trimming cut 2 bases from V and 5 bases from J; bases unmatched to any gene: 8. Germline CDR1 and CDR2: LGHNA and YSLEER. In DNA form, the CDR3 reads TGCGCCAGCAGCCAAAGCGGCCAGGGGGCCAACGAGCAGTACTTC. Amino acid sequence: CASSQSGQGANEQYF.

For this clonotype: This beta chain came through as a stray read in a library set up for alpha chains, and its size says little. CDR3 sequence reads: CASSGGTIGSYEQYF. CDR3 DNA: TGTGCCAGCAGTGGCGGGACAATCGGCTCCTACGAGCAGTACTTC. This chain joins TRBV2 and TRBJ2-7; D tentatively fits TRBD1 or TRBD2 (6 bases each). The CDR3 totals 15 residues. Germline CDR1 is SNHLY and CDR2 is FYNNEI. Trimming shortened V by 4 bases and J by 0 bases, and 13 bases separated the two germline ends. The full variable domain, with the rest looked up from reference TRBV2 and TRBJ2-7, is EPEVTQTPSHQVTQMGQEVILRCVPISNHLYFYWYRQILGQKVEFLVSFYNNEISEKSEIFDDQFSVERPDGSNFTLKIRSTKLEDSAMYFCASSGGTIGSYEQYFGPGTRLTVT.